One sample yielded the 18 T cell receptor beta chains listed below, sequenced in a study of long-term antiretroviral therapy in people with HIV (dated by TCRdb to between 2021 and 2022). The immunoSEQ hsTCRB v3.0 assay was used at survey level resolution for TRB variable region sequencing. Here the immuneACCESS table is served through TCRdb, limited to in-frame sequences with V and J called. Missing clones are a known gap in these copies; in checked studies unresolved V genes cover under half, and the rest lacks a known reason. The sample table records around 15,000 clones; around 84% of these occur just once. The top ten hold roughly 7.7% of the sample. The material sequenced was unsorted PBMCs, taken 0.1 years after starting antiretroviral therapy. Every receptor here comes from a man younger than 35 with HIV.

V is TRBV7-9 and J is TRBJ2-2, with D tentatively TRBD1 (5 bases). V lost 7 bases and J 4 bases, leaving 22 bases between the germline ends. CDR3 length: 17 residues. Germline V gene data show CDR1 as SEHNR and CDR2 as FQNEAQ (reference sequence). The CDR3 sequence: CASNPWGTGSGTGELFF. CDR3 nucleotides: TGTGCCAGCAACCCTTGGGGAACAGGTTCGGGCACCGGGGAGCTGTTTTTT.

J is TRBJ1-1 and V is TRBV2, with D unclear. Germline CDR1 and CDR2: SNHLY and FYNNEI. This CDR3 region has 14 residues. V lost 6 bases and J lost 6, with 17 bases in between. CDR3 amino acids: CASRPSVGPAEAFF. The CDR3 bases are TGTGCCAGCAGGCCTTCCGTCGGACCGGCTGAAGCTTTCTTT.

The gene calls are TRBV5-4 and TRBJ2-2; TRBD2 is a possible D gene (5 bases). CDR3 size: 13 residues. Germline V gene lookup returns CDR1 SGHNT and CDR2 YYREEE (reference sequence). Deletions cut 2 bases from V and 7 bases from J, with 9 bases between. CDR3 loop: CASSFDYNGELFF. CDR3 bases: TGTGCCAGCAGCTTTGACTACAACGGGGAGCTGTTTTTT. Complete variable domain (other parts from reference TRBV5-4 and TRBJ2-2): ETGVTQSPTHLIKTRGQQVTLRCSSQSGHNTVSWYQQALGQGPQFIFQYYREEENGRGNFPPRFSGLQFPNYSSELNVNALELDDSALYLCASSFDYNGELFFGEGSRLTVL.

Note on this clone: One junction end disagrees with the germline gene, perhaps due to a read error. The J gene is TRBJ2-5, the V gene TRBV2; D may match TRBD1 or TRBD2 (5 bases each). This CDR3 contains 16 residues. Germline-derived CDR1 and CDR2 are SNHLY and FYNNEI. The chain's CDR3 is CASSWDAWTGQVTQYF. The CDR3 DNA reads TGTGCCAGCAGTTGGGACGCCTGGACGGGGCAAGTGACCCAGTACTTC.

V and J are TRBV6-1 and TRBJ2-2; the D is unclear. V lost 4 bases to trimming and J lost 4 bases, with 7 bases between them. The CDR3 is 13 amino acids. Germline V gene lookup returns CDR1 MNHNS and CDR2 SASEGT. In DNA, the CDR3 is TGTGCCAGCAGTGGTGACTCCACCGGGGAGCTGTTTTTT. It codes for CASSGDSTGELFF.

This chain links TRBV2 with TRBJ2-7; D not certain. The germline V gene encodes CDR1 SNHLY and CDR2 FYNNEI. This CDR3 comprises 14 residues. Deletions cut 3 bases from V and 0 bases from J, with 9 bases between. CDR3 amino acids: CASSDFSSSYEQYF. The CDR3 region has the DNA TGTGCCAGCAGTGATTTCTCAAGCTCCTACGAGCAGTACTTC.

V gene TRBV5-1 combines with J gene TRBJ1-2, with a weak D call TRBD1 (5 bases). The germline V gene encodes CDR1 SGHRS and CDR2 YFSETQ. The CDR3 length is 14 residues. V was pared by 0 bases and J by 2 bases, with 8 bases between. Here the CDR3 reads CASSLGGNNYGYTF. Here the CDR3 DNA reads TGCGCCAGCAGCTTGGGGGGGAACAACTATGGCTACACCTTC.

J is TRBJ1-2 and V is TRBV9, with TRBD1 as a possible D gene (6 bases). The CDR3 runs to 16 residues. Germline loops: CDR1 SGDLS, CDR2 YYNGEE. Between the trimmed V and J ends, which lost 6 bases and 5 bases, there was a span of 23 bases. The CDR3 loop is CASTGGPNQLPYGYTF. As DNA, the CDR3 is TGTGCCAGCACGGGGGGCCCAAACCAGTTGCCTTATGGCTACACCTTC.

The chain uses TRBV5-4 and TRBJ2-1; D is unresolved. The CDR3 consists of 12 residues. CDR1 and CDR2 (germline): SGHNT, YYREEE (reference sequence). V dropped 5 bases and J dropped 8 bases, with 11 bases sitting between them. The CDR3 DNA reads TGTGCCAGCAGTACCCCGAGTGATGAGCAGTTCTTC. Translated: CASSTPSDEQFF.

This rearrangement joins TRBV6-5 to TRBJ1-5; D unresolved. V lost 6 bases and J lost 7, with 16 bases in between. CDR1 is MNHEY, CDR2 SVGAGI, per germline. The CDR3 spans 14 residues. CDR3 coding DNA: TGTGCCAGCAGCCAACTGAACCCGAGCCAGCCCCAGCATTTT. This sequence encodes CASSQLNPSQPQHF.

This clone appeared a single time. The chain combines TRBV7-8 with TRBJ1-3; D call uncertain. Germline V CDR1 and CDR2: SGHVS, FQNEAQ. This CDR3 spans 12 amino acids. Between the trimmed V and J ends, which lost 7 bases and 0 bases, there was a span of 4 bases. CDR3 sequence reads: CASTNSGNTIYF. In DNA, the CDR3 is TGTGCCAGCACCAACTCTGGAAACACCATATATTTT.

V is TRBV4-1 and J is TRBJ2-7; D may be TRBD2 (6 bases). V was trimmed by 6 bases and J by 3 bases, leaving 24 bases between them. This CDR3 has 17 amino acids. CDR1 and CDR2 (germline): MGHRA, YSYEKL. The CDR3 protein is CASSETSSGLEYYEQYF. CDR3 sequence (DNA): TGCGCCAGCAGTGAGACCTCCTCGGGACTCGAGTACTACGAGCAGTACTTC.

CDR3 in amino acids: CASSQEAFLRLGNEQFF. The CDR3 nucleotides are TGTGCCAGCAGCCAAGAGGCTTTCCTCCGTCTAGGCAATGAGCAGTTCTTC. The chain recombines TRBV14 with TRBJ2-1, with no clear D. V was trimmed by 0 bases and J by 6 bases, leaving 18 bases between them. The CDR3 length is 17 residues. Per the germline V gene, CDR1 is SGHDN and CDR2 is FVKESK.

This chain connects TRBV7-3 to TRBJ2-1; D unresolved. This CDR3 is 15 amino acids long. CDR1 is SGHTA and CDR2 is FQGTGA in the germline V gene. V shed 4 bases and J shed 5 bases, with 15 bases lying between them. As DNA, the CDR3 is TGTGCCAGCAGCTCCCCCGCCGCGCGCGACAATGAGCAGTTCTTC. Protein sequence: CASSSPAARDNEQFF.

The chain links TRBV9 to TRBJ2-1; the D gene is possibly TRBD2 (5 bases). This CDR3 is built from 13 residues. The ends were cut back, 3 bases at V and 6 bases at J, with 10 bases in the middle. In germline, CDR1 is SGDLS, CDR2 YYNGEE. The CDR3 reads CASSEAASNEQFF. The CDR3 nucleotides are TGTGCCAGCAGCGAAGCGGCCTCCAATGAGCAGTTCTTC.

V usage is TRBV6-5 and J usage is TRBJ2-1; no clear D. Trimming cost V 6 bases and J 4 bases, with 10 bases left between them. There are 13 residues in the CDR3. CDR1 is MNHEY and CDR2 is SVGAGI in the germline V gene. The DNA of the CDR3 is TGTGCCAGCAGCTCGACCTCATACAATGAGCAGTTCTTC. Translation gives CASSSTSYNEQFF.

This clone has just one count. CDR3 residues: CASSLDLGEAFF. CDR3 DNA: TGTGCCAGCAGCTTAGATTTGGGTGAAGCTTTCTTT. The chain couples TRBV7-9 to TRBJ1-1; D is unclear. V lost 1 base and J 7 bases, leaving 7 bases between the germline ends. Germline-derived CDR1 and CDR2 are SEHNR and FQNEAQ (reference sequence). CDR3 length: 12 residues.

The chain is built from TRBV7-3 and TRBJ2-3; D not certain. V shed 2 bases and J shed 8 bases, with 8 bases lying between them. The CDR3 runs to 12 residues. Germline V gene data show CDR1 as SGHTA and CDR2 as FQGTGA. The chain's CDR3 is CASSLESGTQYF. DNA for the CDR3: TGTGCCAGCAGCTTAGAATCGGGTACGCAGTATTTT.